Listed below are T cell receptor beta chains from one sample, sequenced in a study of T cells after yellow fever vaccination. MiXCR was run by TCRdb on the 5' RACE reads, yielding one entry per CDR3 protein. The sample lists about 120,000 distinct CDR3 sequences; 6.5% to 9% were seen once. The specimen comprised CD4+ T cells sorted from PBMCs, sampled more than 35 days after the first yellow fever vaccination. Source of these receptors: a man aged 18 to 29 who received the YFV17D yellow fever vaccine. Both conserved end residues are part of each CDR3. Each record gives: CDR3 protein, J gene, V gene, CDR3 length.

CDR3 protein: CSASQGQPTEAFF
J gene: TRBJ1-1
V gene: TRBV20-1
CDR3 length: 13

CDR3 protein: CASSLEAEGYTF
J gene: TRBJ1-2
V gene: TRBV7-2
CDR3 length: 12

CDR3 protein: CSARDARYTGELFF
J gene: TRBJ2-2
V gene: TRBV20-1
CDR3 length: 14

CDR3 protein: CATSRDTLGTYEQYF
J gene: TRBJ2-7
V gene: TRBV15
CDR3 length: 15

CDR3 protein: CASRETANTIYF
J gene: TRBJ1-3
V gene: TRBV7-9
CDR3 length: 12

CDR3 protein: CASSLGGGTQYF
J gene: TRBJ2-3
V gene: TRBV7-3
CDR3 length: 12

CDR3 protein: CASSLGIPNYGYTF
J gene: TRBJ1-2
V gene: TRBV5-6
CDR3 length: 14

CDR3 protein: CASSQGGGRRDHGYTF
J gene: TRBJ1-2
V gene: TRBV3-1
CDR3 length: 16

CDR3 protein: CASMRAGNDIQYF
J gene: TRBJ2-4
V gene: TRBV19
CDR3 length: 13

CDR3 protein: CASSLASAVNSPLHF
J gene: TRBJ1-6
V gene: TRBV5-1
CDR3 length: 15

CDR3 protein: CASRAQGYYGYTF
J gene: TRBJ1-2
V gene: TRBV6-5
CDR3 length: 13

CDR3 protein: CASSMDRPDTQYF
J gene: TRBJ2-3
V gene: TRBV19
CDR3 length: 13

CDR3 protein: CASSKQGPTNTGELFF
J gene: TRBJ2-2
V gene: TRBV5-1
CDR3 length: 16